One sample yielded the 18 T cell receptor beta chains listed below, sequenced in a study of blood T cell repertoires in COVID-19. TCRdb's copy holds only in-frame clones and misses some; the assay was immunoSEQ multiplex PCR. The sample shows approximately 12,000 clones, 70% to 75% of them seen only once. The sample taken for sequencing was peripheral blood. The receptors here all came from a man in his sixties with COVID-19, enrolled during active disease.

The chain recombines TRBV7-2 with TRBJ1-2, with TRBD1 matching over 7 bases. The V gene end was trimmed by 3 bases and the J gene end by 4 bases; junction bases not matched to a gene: 8. Per germline, CDR1 SGHTA and CDR2 FQGNSA. The CDR3 extends over 15 amino acids. CDR3 nucleotides: TGTGCCAGCAGCTTGACCGGGCAGGGGGGCTATGGCTACACCTTC. It translates to CASSLTGQGGYGYTF.

The chain links TRBV27 to TRBJ1-6; a weak D match, TRBD1 (6 bases). V was cut by 2 bases and J by 0 bases, with 8 bases left in between. The CDR3 is 16 amino acids. Per the germline V gene, CDR1 is MNHEY and CDR2 is SMNVEV (reference sequence). The DNA of the CDR3 is TGTGCCAGCAGTTTAAGGACAGCCTCCTATAATTCACCCCTCCACTTT. Translation: CASSLRTASYNSPLHF.

The chain combines TRBV5-6 with TRBJ2-7; weak D call: TRBD1 (6 bases). Germline V gene sequence: CDR1 SGHDT, CDR2 YYEEEE. CDR3 length equals 14 residues. V lost 5 bases to trimming and J lost 0 bases, with 12 bases between them. The CDR3 DNA reads TGTGCCAGCAGTACAGGGTCCAGCTCCTACGAGCAGTACGTC. Translation: CASSTGSSSYEQYV.

V is TRBV11-1 and J is TRBJ2-2; D may be TRBD1 (5 bases). The germline V gene encodes CDR1 SGHAT and CDR2 FQDESV (reference sequence). This CDR3 comprises 14 residues. Trimming took off 4 bases at V and 1 base at J, with 7 bases between the two ends. This chain's CDR3 is CASSSDKNTGELFF. CDR3 DNA: TGTGCCAGCAGCTCGGACAAGAACACCGGGGAGCTGTTTTTT. Full variable domain (remainder filled in from reference TRBV11-1 and TRBJ2-2): EAEVAQSPRYKITEKSQAVAFWCDPISGHATLYWYRQILGQGPELLVQFQDESVVDDSQLPKDRFSAERLKGVDSTLKIQPAELGDSAMYLCASSSDKNTGELFFGEGSRLTVL.

This clone was found a few times. This chain links TRBV14 with TRBJ2-7; 8 bases align to TRBD1. Per germline, CDR1 SGHDN and CDR2 FVKESK. V lost 6 bases to trimming and J lost 0 bases; unmatched junction nucleotides: 7. The CDR3 extends over 15 amino acids. The CDR3 here is CASRGQAISSYEQYF. In DNA form, the CDR3 reads TGTGCCAGCAGGGGACAGGCTATAAGCTCCTACGAGCAGTACTTC.

The chain has TRBV5-4 and TRBJ1-2; 12 nucleotides agree with TRBD1. Germline trimming cut 4 bases from V and 6 bases from J; bases unmatched to any gene: 16. The germline CDR1 and CDR2 sequences are SGHNT and YYREEE (reference sequence). The CDR3 consists of 18 residues. CDR3 bases: TGTGCCAGCAGCCACTATTACAGGGACAGGGGGCTTTTTGATGGCTACACCTTC. This encodes CASSHYYRDRGLFDGYTF.

The chain has TRBV5-4 and TRBJ1-2; the D is unclear. The germline V gene encodes CDR1 SGHNT and CDR2 YYREEE (reference sequence). The V end was cut by 7 bases, the J end by 4 bases, with 20 bases between. The CDR3 runs 15 residues. The CDR3 sequence is CASCEPVPGTYGYTF. In DNA form, the CDR3 reads TGTGCCAGCTGTGAGCCCGTACCAGGAACCTATGGCTACACCTTC.

This clone was counted only a few times. J is TRBJ1-5 and V is TRBV5-6; maybe TRBD1 (5 bases). Germline-derived CDR1 and CDR2 are SGHDT and YYEEEE. This CDR3 region has 15 residues. Trimming removed 3 bases at V and 3 bases at J, with 13 bases between. The CDR3: CASSSSAGLNQPQHF. The CDR3, as DNA: TGTGCCAGCAGCTCGTCGGCAGGGCTCAATCAGCCCCAGCATTTT. The full variable domain, rest sourced from reference TRBV5-6 and TRBJ1-5, is DAGVTQSPTHLIKTRGQQVTLRCSPKSGHDTVSWYQQALGQGPQFIFQYYEEEERQRGNFPDRFSGHQFPNYSSELNVNALLLGDSALYLCASSSSAGLNQPQHFGDGTRLSIL.

V usage is TRBV6-5 and J usage is TRBJ2-6, with D unclear. The germline V and J ends were trimmed by 5 bases and 4 bases, with 3 bases remaining between them. CDR1 is MNHEY and CDR2 is SVGAGI in the germline V gene. CDR3 length: 12 amino acids. The CDR3 region is CASSQGANVLTF. DNA for the CDR3: TGTGCCAGCAGTCAAGGGGCCAACGTCCTGACTTTC.

This chain uses TRBV19 with TRBJ1-2, with TRBD1 matching over 7 bases. The J segment lost 1 base and the V segment lost 5 bases, leaving 19 bases of the junction unmatched. Germline CDR1 and CDR2: LNHDA and SQIVND (reference sequence). The CDR3 is 19 residues long. CDR3 in amino acids: CASSASLGQEPIINYGYTF. The CDR3 DNA follows: TGTGCCAGTAGTGCCTCACTTGGACAGGAACCGATTATTAACTATGGCTACACCTTC.

CDR3 sequence reads: CASSPSGNSPLHF. The CDR3 bases are TGTGCCAGTAGTCCCTCCGGGAATTCACCCCTCCACTTT. The chain recombines TRBV19 with TRBJ1-6; D call uncertain. The CDR3 is made up of 13 amino acids. The ends were cut back, 5 bases at V and 7 bases at J, with 9 bases in the middle. The germline gives CDR1 LNHDA, CDR2 SQIVND (reference sequence).

The chain joins TRBV27 to TRBJ2-5; D is possibly TRBD2 (6 bases). The CDR3 totals 15 residues. V shed 6 bases and J shed 1 base, with 15 bases lying between them. CDR1 MNHEY and CDR2 SMNVEV come from the germline V gene (reference sequence). Written as DNA, the CDR3 is TGTGCCAGCAGCCCCGTCCGGGGGACCCAAGAGACCCAGTACTTC. It yields the protein CASSPVRGTQETQYF.

The chain has TRBV6-5 and TRBJ1-2; D unresolved. CDR1 and CDR2 from the germline V gene are MNHEY and SVGAGI. This CDR3 is built from 14 residues. V shed 4 bases and J shed 1 base, with 10 bases lying between them. CDR3 protein: CASSSKRVNYGYTF. In nucleotides, the CDR3 is TGTGCCAGCAGTTCCAAACGGGTTAACTATGGCTACACCTTC.

The chain couples TRBV9 to TRBJ2-5; 9 nucleotides align to TRBD1. Trimming cost V 1 base and J 3 bases; bases outside gene matches: 4. CDR1 SGDLS and CDR2 YYNGEE come from the germline V gene. This CDR3 contains 15 residues. CDR3 sequence: CASSVTWTGEETQYF. The CDR3 nucleotides read TGTGCCAGCAGCGTAACCTGGACAGGGGAAGAGACCCAGTACTTC.

The chain carries TRBV7-6 and TRBJ2-6, with D possibly matching TRBD1 (6 bases). Germline values: CDR1 SGHVS, CDR2 FNYEAQ. The CDR3 is 17 amino acids. V lost 5 bases and J 0 bases, leaving 14 bases between the germline ends. The CDR3 DNA reads as TGTGCCAGCAGCCCTAAACAGGGCTACTCTGGGGCCAACGTCCTGACTTTC. This codes for CASSPKQGYSGANVLTF. The variable domain in full, with the rest retrieved from reference TRBV7-6 and TRBJ2-6, is GAGVSQSPRYKVTKRGQDVALRCDPISGHVSLYWYRQALGQGPEFLTYFNYEAQQDKSGLPNDRFSAERPEGSISTLTIQRTEQRDSAMYRCASSPKQGYSGANVLTFGAGSRLTVL.

The chain recombines TRBV5-1 with TRBJ2-7; 8 nucleotides match TRBD1. The CDR3 consists of 15 residues. V shed 4 bases and J 3 bases; nucleotides not matched to a gene: 9. CDR1 and CDR2 from the germline V gene are SGHRS and YFSETQ. Here the CDR3 reads CASSPSTGAVYEQYF. In nucleotides, the CDR3 is TGCGCCAGCAGCCCTTCGACAGGGGCCGTCTACGAGCAGTACTTC.

The CDR3 DNA reads as TGTGCCAGCAGTTACCTACGGGCGGGAGGAGGGACTGAAGCTTTCTTT. Protein sequence: CASSYLRAGGGTEAFF. The chain uses TRBV6-5 and TRBJ1-1; no definite D call. Trimming left V 2 bases short and J 5 bases short, with 18 bases between. Germline V gene sequence: CDR1 MNHEY, CDR2 SVGAGI. CDR3 length equals 16 residues.

This sequence joins TRBV21-1 and TRBJ2-2; whether TRBD2, the table's D call, matches the DNA was not checked. TRBV21-1 is noted as a pseudogene. CDR3 size: 10 residues. This CDR3 is CASRTGELFF. DNA of the CDR3: TGTGCCAGCCGTACCGGGGAGCTGTTTTTT.